These T cell receptor beta chains were read from a single sample in a study of Graves' ophthalmopathy and Graves' hyperthyroidism. Each CDR3 protein gets one entry after TCRdb re-called the multiplex PCR reads with MiXCR. The sample has about 740,000 distinct CDR3 sequences; roughly 40% are singletons. Input material: peripheral blood. The receptors here all came from an adult man with Graves' ophthalmopathy. Each CDR3 is given with its conserved first and last residue. D genes are given only for firm matches. Part of the rows lack a size; the others show once, few, many or a class for expanded clones.

d_gene	v_gene	abundance	j_gene	CDR3nt	CDR3aa
-	TRBV15	-	TRBJ1-4	TGTGCCACCAGCAGCTATCTTGGTGGGGAAAAACTGTTTTTT	CATSSYLGGEKLFF
-	TRBV7-9	once	TRBJ2-7	TGTGCCAGCAGCTTAAGGGTGCAGTACTTC	CASSLRVQYF
-	TRBV2	few	TRBJ1-1	TGTGCCAGCAGTGAATATAGGCGGGCAGGGTTTGAAGCTTTCTTT	CASSEYRRAGFEAFF
-	TRBV6-6	-	TRBJ1-1	TGTGCCAGCAGTTATGGGAACATGAACACTGAAGCTTTCTTT	CASSYGNMNTEAFF
-	TRBV2	many	TRBJ1-1	TGTGCCAGCAGTGAACGGATGGGTCCGAACACTGAAGCTTTCTTT	CASSERMGPNTEAFF
-	TRBV24-1	many	TRBJ1-5	TGTGCCAGCAGCCCCCTAGGGGAGCGAGATCAGCCCCAGCATTTT	CASSPLGERDQPQHF
-	TRBV5-6	-	TRBJ2-5	TGTGCCAGCAGCATAGGACAGCGACAGGAGTACTTC	CASSIGQRQEYF
TRBD1	TRBV11-2	-	TRBJ2-7	TGTGCCAGCAGCTACTACGGGACAGGATCCTACGAGCAGTACTTC	CASSYYGTGSYEQYF
-	TRBV20-1	-	TRBJ2-7	TGCAGTGCTAGAGACCTACGCGGCGAGCAGTACTTC	CSARDLRGEQYF
TRBD2	TRBV7-9	-	TRBJ2-7	TGTGCCAACAGCTTAGACCTAGCGGGAGACGAGCAGTACTTC	CANSLDLAGDEQYF
-	TRBV29-1	-	TRBJ2-7	TGCAGCCAAGATGTGTACGGGGTTTACGAGCAGTACTTC	CSQDVYGVYEQYF
TRBD2	TRBV10-3	many	TRBJ2-7	TGTGCCATCAGTGAGACCGAGACTAGCGGGATTTACGAGCAGTACTTC	CAISETETSGIYEQYF
TRBD1	TRBV20-1	-	TRBJ1-2	TGCAGTGCTCGAGGCCGGGGACAGACTAACTATGGCTACACCTTC	CSARGRGQTNYGYTF
-	TRBV15	-	TRBJ2-7	TGTGCCACCAGCAGAGTTAGATCCTGGGGCGAGCAGTACTTC	CATSRVRSWGEQYF
-	TRBV15	-	TRBJ2-7	TGTGCCACCAGCAGTTCCCTAGGGCGTGAGTACGAGCAGTACTTC	CATSSSLGREYEQYF
-	TRBV2	-	TRBJ1-3	TGTGCCAGCAGTGAAGACCGAGGAGACACCATATATTTT	CASSEDRGDTIYF
TRBD1	TRBV14	-	TRBJ2-7	TGTGCCAGCTCACCTACTCGAAATACAGGGGGCGCCTCCGAGCAGTACTTC	CASSPTRNTGGASEQYF
-	TRBV7-2	once	TRBJ1-1	TGTGCCAGCAGCGTACAGGGTTTAAAGACTGAAGCTTTCTTT	CASSVQGLKTEAFF
TRBD1	TRBV9	many	TRBJ1-6	TGTGCCAGCAGCGCCCGGACAGGAAATTCACCCCTCCACTTT	CASSARTGNSPLHF
-	TRBV7-9	once	TRBJ2-2	TGTGCCATCTCCCAGACTAAGGGCAGGACCAGAACCGGGGAGCTGTTTTTT	CAISQTKGRTRTGELFF
-	TRBV9	-	TRBJ1-6	TGTGCCAGCAGCGTAGATTGGACATGGAATTCACCCCTCCACTTT	CASSVDWTWNSPLHF
-	TRBV29-1	many	TRBJ1-5	TGCAGCGTTGAAGACGTCAGCGAATATAGCAATCAGCCCCAGCATTTT	CSVEDVSEYSNQPQHF
-	TRBV25-1	-	TRBJ1-1	TGTGCCAGCAGCGAAAGGGTAGTAACTGAAGCTTTCTTT	CASSERVVTEAFF
TRBD1	TRBV7-9	-	TRBJ1-3	TGCGCCAGCAGCTTGCCGGGGACAGGGGGCGCATCTGGAAACACCATATATTTT	CASSLPGTGGASGNTIYF
TRBD2	TRBV14	few	TRBJ2-7	TGTGCCAGCAGCCAAGGGGAGGGAGCCTGGCAGTACTTC	CASSQGEGAWQYF
TRBD1	TRBV5-5	-	TRBJ2-5	TGTGCCAGCAGCTTTTGGGACAGGGAGAGGGAGACCCAGTACTTC	CASSFWDRERETQYF
TRBD1	TRBV19	-	TRBJ1-4	TGTGCCAGTATAAAGACAGGGTTTGACGCTGAAAAACTGTTTTTT	CASIKTGFDAEKLFF
-	TRBV25-1	-	TRBJ2-2	TGTGCCAGCAGTTTAGCGTCCGGGGCCGGGGAGCTGTTTTTT	CASSLASGAGELFF
-	TRBV10-3	-	TRBJ1-4	TGTGCCACCTTGAGGGCAGGCTACGGTGAAAAACTGTTTTTT	CATLRAGYGEKLFF
TRBD1	TRBV11-2	many	TRBJ2-7	TGTGCCAGCAGCTTAATGGGGACAGGCAACTACGAGCAGTACTTC	CASSLMGTGNYEQYF
-	TRBV20-1	-	TRBJ1-5	TGCAGTGCCGCCCAGGCCTCAGGGGACCGCAATCAGCCCCAGCATTTT	CSAAQASGDRNQPQHF
-	TRBV5-1	-	TRBJ2-5	TGCGCCAGCAGGGTCTTGGTGGAAGAGACCCAGTACTTC	CASRVLVEETQYF
-	TRBV9	few	TRBJ1-4	TGTGCCAGCAGCCTCGGGACGGAAAGTAATGAAAAACTGTTTTTT	CASSLGTESNEKLFF
-	TRBV14	-	TRBJ1-2	TGTGCCAGCAGCCAAGGGGGGACGAACGTCTATGGCTACACCTTC	CASSQGGTNVYGYTF
-	TRBV10-3	-	TRBJ1-1	TGTGCCAGCAGTTTACCACCCTCGGCAGGGGCCGTGAACACTGAAGCTTTCTTT	CASSLPPSAGAVNTEAFF
TRBD2	TRBV29-1	many	TRBJ2-7	TGCAGCGTTGACCCTAGCGGGAGAGGTGGCGAGCAGTACTTC	CSVDPSGRGGEQYF
-	TRBV25-1	-	TRBJ2-5	TGTGCCAGCAGTGACCCGGTGACCACCTTGCACTTC	CASSDPVTTLHF
-	TRBV9	-	TRBJ2-2	TGTGCCAGCAGCGTAGGATCAGAAAACACCGGGGAGCTGTTTTTT	CASSVGSENTGELFF
-	TRBV24-1	many	TRBJ1-2	TGTGCCATACGGGACCGTTTTAACTATGGCTACACCTTC	CAIRDRFNYGYTF
-	TRBV2	many	TRBJ1-2	TGTGCCAGCAGTGAGGAGTTGGGAGCAGTAAGGAGATACACCTTC	CASSEELGAVRRYTF
TRBD1	TRBV10-3	-	TRBJ1-6	TGTGCCAACAGTGCGCCGGGACAGGGGGTTCATTCACCCCTCCACTTT	CANSAPGQGVHSPLHF
-	TRBV25-1	-	TRBJ1-1	TGCGCCAGCAGCCAAGCTCACCGGGCCAAGAACACTGAAGCTTTCTTT	CASSQAHRAKNTEAFF
TRBD1	TRBV29-1	many	TRBJ1-2	TGCAGCGTTGAAGATTGGGACAGGGGTAACTATGGCTACACCTTC	CSVEDWDRGNYGYTF
TRBD2	TRBV11-2	few	TRBJ2-7	TGTGCCAGTGGGCGGACTAGCGGGGGCCGAAACCTCTACGAGCAGTACTTC	CASGRTSGGRNLYEQYF
-	TRBV7-9	many	TRBJ1-2	TGTGCCAGCAGCTTAGCTAGGGGGAACTATGGCTACACCTTC	CASSLARGNYGYTF
-	TRBV19	many	TRBJ2-6	TGTGCCAGTAGTGATGTTTTTCGCTCTGGGGCCAACGTCCTGACTTTC	CASSDVFRSGANVLTF
TRBD2	TRBV5-8	few	TRBJ2-5	TGTGCCAGCAGCGTACCGACTAGCGGGGGTTTAAAGACCCAGTACTTC	CASSVPTSGGLKTQYF
-	TRBV10-3	-	TRBJ2-2	TGTGCCTCGTTGTGGGGAGCGAACACCGGGGAGCTGTTTTTT	CASLWGANTGELFF
-	TRBV11-1	-	TRBJ2-3	TGTGCCGGCGGCGTGCGGGATACGCAGTATTTT	CAGGVRDTQYF
TRBD1	TRBV2	-	TRBJ2-2	TGTGCCAGCAGACCCAGACAGGGATCGAACACCGGGGAGCTGTACTTC	CASRPRQGSNTGELYF